One T cell receptor beta chain is described in this entry. Before the COVID-19 pandemic, during about 2010-2018, CD4+ T cells were taken from unexposed donors. This sample is part of a study of CD4 T cells in relation to SARS-CoV-2 and coronaviruses. Germline V lookup: CDR1 LNHDA, CDR2 SQIVND (reference sequence). CDR3 length: 16 residues. Trimming removed 1 base at V and 8 bases at J, with 17 bases between. The data were produced by immunoSEQ multiplex PCR, yet TCRdb's version contains in-frame clones alone and is incomplete. The sample holds roughly 63,000 clones, about 94% seen once. The TCR comes from a human donor in good health. The chain has TRBV19 and TRBJ1-4; tentatively, D is TRBD1 (6 bases). The source material was naive CD4+ T cells from PBMCs. Subset here: naive CD4+ T cells isolated by negative enrichment. The CDR3 bases are TGTGCCAGTAGTATAGTGTTCGCAGGGGCACGCGAAAAACTGTTTTTT. Its translation is CASSIVFAGAREKLFF. Variable domain in full (rest from reference TRBV19 and TRBJ1-4): DGGITQSPKYLFRKEGQNVTLSCEQNLNHDAMYWYRQDPGQGLRLIYYSQIVNDFQKGDIAEGYSVSREKKESFPLTVTSAQKNPTAFYLCASSIVFAGAREKLFFGSGTQLSVL.